Following are 21 T cell receptor beta chains from one sample sequenced in a study of T cell responses to AZD1222 COVID-19 vaccine. The protocol was immunoSEQ multiplex PCR, while the TCRdb copy is restricted to in-frame clones and leaves out a portion. This sample has 130,000 or so clones, with more than 80% found just once. The starting material was peripheral blood, obtained 28 days after the second dose of the MenACWY control vaccine. Source of these receptors: an adult who received the MenACWY meningococcal vaccine as a control.

The chain combines TRBV5-5 with TRBJ1-6; TRBD1 matches at 7 bases. CDR3 length: 15 residues. Germline assignment: CDR1 SGHKS and CDR2 YYEKEE (reference sequence). Losses at the gene ends were 0 bases for V and 7 bases for J; bases not matched to a gene: 4. Here the CDR3 reads CASSLGGTANSPLHF. The CDR3 nucleotides are TGTGCCAGCAGCTTGGGTGGGACAGCGAATTCACCCCTCCACTTT.

CDR3 in DNA: TGTGCCAGCAGCCCGGCCCACGCAACTAATGAAAAACTGTTTTTT. Its protein product is CASSPAHATNEKLFF. The chain combines TRBV28 with TRBJ1-4; D gene unclear. This CDR3 has 15 amino acids. The germline gives CDR1 MDHEN, CDR2 SYDVKM. V was trimmed by 6 bases and J by 0 bases, leaving 11 bases between them.

The count of this clone is one. This sequence joins TRBV7-9 and TRBJ1-5, with 7 bases fitting TRBD1. The CDR3 is 17 amino acids. Germline CDR1 SEHNR, CDR2 FQNEAQ (reference sequence). Trimming removed 1 base from V and 2 bases from J; junction bases left unmatched: 8. CDR3 coding DNA: TGTGCCAGCAGCTTAGTTCGAGGGGGCAGCGGCAATCAGCCCCAGCATTTT. The encoded protein is CASSLVRGGSGNQPQHF.

The chain is built from TRBV4-3 and TRBJ2-2; 8 positions agree with TRBD2. The CDR3 contains 16 residues. Trimming cost V 3 bases and J 3 bases; bases outside gene matches: 6. In germline, CDR1 is LGHNA, CDR2 YSLEER. The chain's CDR3 is CASSQGLGIYTGELFF. In DNA, the CDR3 is TGCGCCAGCAGCCAGGGACTAGGCATATACACCGGGGAGCTGTTTTTT.

This clone was found once. V is TRBV3-1 (or the pseudogene TRBV3-2) and J is TRBJ1-5, with D tentatively TRBD1 (6 bases). CDR3 size: 15 residues. Germline CDR1 reads LGHDT; CDR2 reads YNNKEL (reference sequence). V was clipped by 0 bases and J by 2 bases, with 8 bases between them. This CDR3 reads CASSQDGGRNQPQHF. The CDR3 coding sequence is TGTGCCAGCAGCCAAGATGGGGGGCGCAATCAGCCCCAGCATTTT.

The genes are TRBV28 and TRBJ2-3, with 11 bases identical to TRBD2. From germline, CDR1 is MDHEN and CDR2 SYDVKM. The ends lost 10 bases at V and 0 bases at J; junction bases unmatched: 6. The CDR3 spans 15 residues. The CDR3 reads CATLSGRASTDTQYF. The CDR3, as DNA: TGTGCCACCCTTAGCGGGAGGGCGAGCACAGATACGCAGTATTTT.

V gene TRBV19 combines with J gene TRBJ2-7, with D perhaps assigned TRBD1 or TRBD2 (5 bases each). The CDR3 has 13 residues. CDR1 and CDR2 (germline): LNHDA, SQIVND (reference sequence). Trimming took 4 bases from V and 2 from J, leaving 9 bases between them. This CDR3 reads CASSRGETYEQYF. CDR3 in DNA: TGTGCCAGTAGTAGAGGGGAGACCTACGAGCAGTACTTC.

This chain uses TRBV27 with TRBJ2-3; possibly TRBD1 or TRBD2 for D (5 bases each). V dropped 1 base and J dropped 6 bases, with 11 bases sitting between them. Per the germline V gene, CDR1 is MNHEY and CDR2 is SMNVEV (reference sequence). The CDR3 loop spans 14 amino acids. The CDR3 DNA reads TGTGCCAGCAGTTTATATGGGGGAGTGGATACGCAGTATTTT. Amino acids: CASSLYGGVDTQYF.

The chain links TRBV6-4 to TRBJ2-5; TRBD1 matches 10 bases. The CDR3 runs to 16 residues. The germline gives CDR1 MRHNA, CDR2 SNTAGT. Losses at the gene ends were 2 bases for V and 3 bases for J; bases not matched to a gene: 6. CDR3 sequence (DNA): TGTGCCAGCAGTGACCCCTCCGGGACAGGGGAAGAGACCCAGTACTTC. This encodes CASSDPSGTGEETQYF.

The chain couples TRBV27 to TRBJ2-7, with TRBD2 matching over 10 bases. Germline CDR1 MNHEY, CDR2 SMNVEV (reference sequence). V lost 5 bases and J lost 4; bases outside the gene matches: 5. This CDR3 has 14 residues. The CDR3 is CASSAPGLAYEQYF. The CDR3 DNA sequence: TGTGCCAGCAGTGCACCGGGACTAGCGTACGAGCAGTACTTC.

V usage is TRBV27 and J usage is TRBJ1-1, with 10 bases aligning to TRBD1. In germline, CDR1 is MNHEY, CDR2 SMNVEV (reference sequence). Unmatched junction bases numbered 6, after V lost 5 bases and J lost 3 bases. There are 15 residues in the CDR3. The CDR3 region is CASSRRTGGDTEAFF. DNA of the CDR3: TGTGCCAGCAGTCGTCGGACAGGGGGGGACACTGAAGCTTTCTTT.

This clone appeared a few times. J is TRBJ1-5 and V is TRBV6-2 or TRBV6-3; D ambiguous. V shed 2 bases and J shed 6 bases, with 8 bases lying between them. The germline gives CDR1 MNHEY, CDR2 SVGEGT. The CDR3 sequence is 13 residues long. CDR3 coding DNA: TGTGCCAGCAGTTACGGTCCGGGTCAGCCCCAGCATTTT. Protein: CASSYGPGQPQHF.

The chain has TRBV5-5 and TRBJ2-2; no firm D call. V was pared by 0 bases and J by 0 bases, with 12 bases between. This CDR3 has 17 amino acids. Germline V gives CDR1 SGHKS, CDR2 YYEKEE (reference sequence). CDR3 sequence (DNA): TGTGCCAGCAGCTTGGAAGAATACCCTCCGAACACCGGGGAGCTGTTTTTT. Its protein product is CASSLEEYPPNTGELFF.

CDR3 region: CASSSGTGVIETQYF. CDR3 coding DNA: TGTGCCAGCAGCTCAGGGACAGGGGTGATTGAGACCCAGTACTTC. This rearrangement joins TRBV7-8 to TRBJ2-5; 10 nucleotides agree with TRBD1. With V trimmed by 4 bases and J by 5 bases, 7 bases remained unmatched. The CDR3 has 15 amino acids. Germline lookup yields CDR1 SGHVS and CDR2 FQNEAQ. Full variable domain (outside the CDR3, taken from reference TRBV7-8 and TRBJ2-5): GAGVSQSPRYKVAKRGQDVALRCDPISGHVSLFWYQQALGQGPEFLTYFQNEAQLDKSGLPSDRFFAERPEGSVSTLKIQRTQQEDSAVYLCASSSGTGVIETQYFGPGTRLLVL.

This chain connects TRBV27 to TRBJ1-4, with 7 bases matching TRBD1. In germline, CDR1 is MNHEY, CDR2 SMNVEV (reference sequence). CDR3 size: 16 residues. Unmatched junction bases numbered 10, after V lost 1 base and J lost 8 bases. The CDR3 DNA is TGTGCCAGCAGTTTATACGGGGAGGGGGCGAACGAAAAACTGTTTTTT. Its translation is CASSLYGEGANEKLFF.

The chain recombines TRBV4-1 with TRBJ2-2, with 7 bases fitting TRBD2. With V trimmed by 0 bases and J by 1 base, 2 bases remained unmatched. There are 16 residues in the CDR3. Germline CDR1 and CDR2: MGHRA and YSYEKL. For the CDR3, the DNA is TGCGCCAGCAGCCAAGATGGACTAGGGAACACCGGGGAGCTGTTTTTT. This translates into CASSQDGLGNTGELFF.

V and J are TRBV10-3 and TRBJ2-4; TRBD1 aligns across 10 bases. The V gene end was trimmed by 2 bases and the J gene end by 3 bases; junction bases not matched to a gene: 1. Looked up from germline, CDR1 is ENHRY and CDR2 is SYGVKD. This CDR3 has 15 residues. CDR3 nucleotide sequence: TGTGCCATCAGTGAGGGGGACAGGGGCAAAAACATTCAGTACTTC. Protein product: CAISEGDRGKNIQYF.

This chain uses TRBV10-3 with TRBJ2-3; TRBD1 matches 7 bases. The CDR3 consists of 18 residues. The junction had 15 bases not matched to a gene; V was cut back by 4 bases and J by 2 bases. CDR1 is ENHRY, CDR2 SYGVKD, per germline. CDR3 nucleotide sequence: TGTGCCATCAGTGGTAGACCCGGGACAGAAAAGGTCACAGATACGCAGTATTTT. Translating gives CAISGRPGTEKVTDTQYF.

This clone was counted only a few times. This chain links TRBV30 with TRBJ1-2; D ambiguous. The CDR3 spans 14 residues. From germline, CDR1 is GTSNPN and CDR2 SVGIG (reference sequence). Trimming shortened V by 0 bases and J by 4 bases, and 12 bases separated the two germline ends. Written as DNA, the CDR3 is TGTGCCTGGAGTGTCGGCGACTTGGTCTATGGCTACACCTTC. Translation gives CAWSVGDLVYGYTF.

On this clone itself: The same CDR3 is also encoded by other DNA sequences in this sample. This rearrangement joins TRBV7-8 to TRBJ2-5; tentatively, D is TRBD2 (5 bases). The germline V and J ends were trimmed by 2 bases and 5 bases, with 6 bases remaining between them. The CDR3 contains 12 residues. Per germline, CDR1 SGHVS and CDR2 FQNEAQ. The CDR3 bases are TGTGCCAGCAGCTTATCGGGGGAGACCCAGTACTTC. It encodes CASSLSGETQYF.

The rearrangement links TRBV6-5 to TRBJ1-5; 7 bases map to TRBD1. This CDR3 comprises 14 residues. CDR1 and CDR2 from the germline V gene are MNHEY and SVGAGI. V lost 6 bases, J lost 11 bases, and 13 bases stayed unmatched. In nucleotides, the CDR3 is TGTGCCAGCAGGTCAGGGGGGGGTACGTGGACCCAGCATTTT. It codes for CASRSGGGTWTQHF.